This T cell receptor beta chain was identified during a study of T cells in Graves' hyperthyroidism and ophthalmopathy. Study outcomes and limitations: Most thyroid clonotypes expanded above 0.001 were also detected in blood. Prediction of ophthalmopathy progression came a median roughly 6.7 months pre-onset. A 13 V-J model separated ophthalmopathy from stable hyperthyroidism.

Trimming at V came to 0 bases and at J to 5 bases, leaving 6 bases not matched to a gene. The germline V gene has CDR1 SGDLS and CDR2 YYNGEE. CDR3 length equals 17 residues. RNA transcripts served as the template for amplifying TCR beta CDR3 regions. During a first-round RT-PCR of the TCR CDR3, the HTBI primer set was used. TCRdb passed the multiplex PCR reads through MiXCR, listing each CDR3 protein once. The sample shows more than 500,000 distinct CDR3 sequences, approximately 48% of them seen only once. This clonotype was picked up many times. The antigen is undetermined. The chain couples TRBV9 to TRBJ2-5, with TRBD2 matching 14 bases. The material sequenced was peripheral blood or thyroid tissue (not recorded which). The TCR sequence derives from an adult woman with Graves' disease, either hyperthyroidism or ophthalmopathy (not recorded which). As DNA, the CDR3 is TGTGCCAGCAGCGTAGCTCCCGGACTAGCGGGAGGTGAGACCCAGTACTTC. Its translation is CASSVAPGLAGGETQYF.